This TCR beta chain was obtained from a study of molecular identifiers for immune sequencing clone quantification. Listed TCR primers, together with previously described methods, were used for the bulk TCR libraries. One entry per CDR3 protein, called by TCRdb with MiXCR from the PCR reads. The sample records fewer than 350,000 distinct CDR3 sequences, about 20% being singletons. The CDR3 sequence is 15 residues long. J was trimmed by 6 bases and V by 4 bases; bases with no gene match: 11. Per the germline V gene, CDR1 is SEHNR and CDR2 is FQNEAQ (reference sequence). The chain has TRBV7-9 and TRBJ1-1; 7 bases line up with TRBD1. The sequence came from a human donor in good health. Some libraries in this study had Jurkat cell RNA spiked in. Sample: naive CD8+ T cells from blood, with Jurkat cell RNA spiked in. Subset given: FACS-sorted CD8+CD4-CCR7+CD45RA+ naive T cells. The CDR3 region has the DNA TGTGCCAGCAGCTCAACAGGGGCCCTTTTCGCTGAAGCTTTCTTT. Translated, it gives CASSSTGALFAEAFF.